The clone carrying this TCR beta chain was seen a handful of times. As yet, its antigen is unknown. TCR beta cDNA libraries included unique molecular identifiers. The T cell input of roughly 0.85 to 11 million gave a few hundred thousand cDNA molecules. TCRdb itself ran the PCR reads through MiXCR, one entry per CDR3 protein. The sample lists about 770,000 distinct CDR3 sequences, just over 45% occurring once. This sample is part of a study of post-analysis software for immune sequencing data. Study-wide points: Under the F measure, samples that were prepared in one batch clustered strongly together. In multiple sclerosis, normalized Chao1 diversity was significantly below that of controls. Roughly five TRBV segments were more frequent in patients than controls; TRBV5-6, TRBV5-1 and TRBV20-1 belonged to this group.

Trimming left V 8 bases short and J 8 bases short, with 13 bases between. Per germline, CDR1 MNHEY and CDR2 SVGAGI. The CDR3 is 13 amino acids. V gene TRBV6-5 combines with J gene TRBJ1-6, with D possibly matching TRBD1 (5 bases). Sample: blood. The clonotype was recovered from a girl between 10 and 17 years old with multiple sclerosis. CDR3 in DNA: TGTGCCAGCCGGCGGGGGGACGATTCACCCCTCCACTTT. Translating it yields CASRRGDDSPLHF.